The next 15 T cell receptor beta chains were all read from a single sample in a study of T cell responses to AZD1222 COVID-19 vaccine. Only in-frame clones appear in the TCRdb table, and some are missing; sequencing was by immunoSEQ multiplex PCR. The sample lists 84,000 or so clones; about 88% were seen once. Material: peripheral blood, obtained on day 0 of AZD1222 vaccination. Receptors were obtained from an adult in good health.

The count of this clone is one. For the CDR3, the DNA is TGCGCCAGCAGCCAAGAGTCAGGGGGGGAGACCCAGTACTTC. This codes for CASSQESGGETQYF. The chain links TRBV4-1 to TRBJ2-5; a weak D match, TRBD1 (7 bases). The CDR3 consists of 14 residues. Trimming cost V 0 bases and J 5 bases, with 10 bases left between them. The germline V gene has CDR1 MGHRA and CDR2 YSYEKL.

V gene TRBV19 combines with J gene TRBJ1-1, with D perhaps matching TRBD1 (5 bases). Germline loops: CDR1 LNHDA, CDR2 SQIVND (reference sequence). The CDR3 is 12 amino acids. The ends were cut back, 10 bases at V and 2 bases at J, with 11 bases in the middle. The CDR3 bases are TGTGCCACTTACGACAGCAACACTGAAGCTTTCTTT. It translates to CATYDSNTEAFF.

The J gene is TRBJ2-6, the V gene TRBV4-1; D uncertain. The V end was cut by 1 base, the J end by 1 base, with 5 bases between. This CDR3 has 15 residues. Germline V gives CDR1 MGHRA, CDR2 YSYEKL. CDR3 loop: CASSQVQSGANVLTF. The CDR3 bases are TGCGCCAGCAGCCAAGTTCAGTCTGGGGCCAACGTCCTGACTTTC.

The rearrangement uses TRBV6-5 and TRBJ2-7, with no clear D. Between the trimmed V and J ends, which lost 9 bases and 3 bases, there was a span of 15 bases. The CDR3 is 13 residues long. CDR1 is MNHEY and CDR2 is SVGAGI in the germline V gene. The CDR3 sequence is CASRPRQGYEQYF. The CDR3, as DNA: TGTGCCAGTAGGCCGAGGCAAGGCTACGAGCAGTACTTC.

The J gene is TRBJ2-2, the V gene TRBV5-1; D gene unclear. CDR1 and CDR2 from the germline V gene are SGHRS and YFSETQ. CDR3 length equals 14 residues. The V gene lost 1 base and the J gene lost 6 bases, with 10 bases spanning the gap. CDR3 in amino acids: CASSLTLGPGELFF. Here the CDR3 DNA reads TGCGCCAGCAGCTTGACCCTAGGCCCCGGGGAGCTGTTTTTT. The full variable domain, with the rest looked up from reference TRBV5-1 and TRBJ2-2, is KAGVTQTPRYLIKTRGQQVTLSCSPISGHRSVSWYQQTPGQGLQFLFEYFSETQRNKGNFPGRFSGRQFSNSRSEMNVSTLELGDSALYLCASSLTLGPGELFFGEGSRLTVL.

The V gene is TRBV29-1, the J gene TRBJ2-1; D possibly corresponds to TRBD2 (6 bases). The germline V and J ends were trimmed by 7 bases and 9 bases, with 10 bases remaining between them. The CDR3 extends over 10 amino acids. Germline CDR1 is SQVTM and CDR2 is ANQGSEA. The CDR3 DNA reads TGCAGCGCTGGGGAGGTTGAGCAGTTCTTC. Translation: CSAGEVEQFF.

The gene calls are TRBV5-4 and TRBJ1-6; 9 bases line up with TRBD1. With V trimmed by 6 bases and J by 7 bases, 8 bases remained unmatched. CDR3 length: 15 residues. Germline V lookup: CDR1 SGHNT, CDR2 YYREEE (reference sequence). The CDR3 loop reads CASNTGGDRNSPLHF. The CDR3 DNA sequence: TGTGCCAGCAACACAGGGGGCGATCGGAATTCACCCCTCCACTTT.

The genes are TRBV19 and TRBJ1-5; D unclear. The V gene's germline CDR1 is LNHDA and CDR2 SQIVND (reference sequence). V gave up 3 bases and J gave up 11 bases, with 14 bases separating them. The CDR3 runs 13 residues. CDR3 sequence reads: CASSISYLVSQHF. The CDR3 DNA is TGTGCCAGTAGTATCTCCTACCTAGTGTCCCAGCATTTT.

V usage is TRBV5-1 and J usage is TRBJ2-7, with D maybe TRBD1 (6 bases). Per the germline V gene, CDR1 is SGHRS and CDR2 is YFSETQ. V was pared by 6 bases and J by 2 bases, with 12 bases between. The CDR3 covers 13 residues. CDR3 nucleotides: TGCGCCAGCACCCCAGGGGAGACCTACGAGCAGTACTTC. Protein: CASTPGETYEQYF.

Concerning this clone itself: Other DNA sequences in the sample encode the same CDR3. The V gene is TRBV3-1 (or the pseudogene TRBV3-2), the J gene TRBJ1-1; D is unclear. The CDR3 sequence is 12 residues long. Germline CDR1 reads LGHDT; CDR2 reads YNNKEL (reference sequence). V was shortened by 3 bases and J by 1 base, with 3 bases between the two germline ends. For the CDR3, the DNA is TGTGCCAGCAGCCAGGGGAACACTGAAGCTTTCTTT. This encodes CASSQGNTEAFF.

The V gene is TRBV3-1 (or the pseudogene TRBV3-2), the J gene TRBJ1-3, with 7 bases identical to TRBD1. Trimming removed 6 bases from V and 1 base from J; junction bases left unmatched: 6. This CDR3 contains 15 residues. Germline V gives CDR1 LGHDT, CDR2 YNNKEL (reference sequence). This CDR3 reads CASRQATGSGNTIYF. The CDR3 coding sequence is TGTGCCAGCAGGCAGGCGACAGGGTCTGGAAACACCATATATTTT.

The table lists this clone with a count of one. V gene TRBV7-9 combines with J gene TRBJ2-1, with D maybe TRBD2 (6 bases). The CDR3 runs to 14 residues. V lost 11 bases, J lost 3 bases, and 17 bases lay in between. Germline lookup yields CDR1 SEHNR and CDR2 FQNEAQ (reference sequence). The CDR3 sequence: CAGGAGWDYNEQFF. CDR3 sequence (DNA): TGTGCCGGAGGGGCCGGCTGGGACTACAATGAGCAGTTCTTC.

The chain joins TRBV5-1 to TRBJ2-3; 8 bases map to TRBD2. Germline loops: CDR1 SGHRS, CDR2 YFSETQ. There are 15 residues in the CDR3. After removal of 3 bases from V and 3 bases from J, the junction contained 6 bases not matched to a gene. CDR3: CASSYLAGETDTQYF. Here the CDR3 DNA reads TGCGCCAGCAGCTACCTAGCGGGCGAGACAGATACGCAGTATTTT.

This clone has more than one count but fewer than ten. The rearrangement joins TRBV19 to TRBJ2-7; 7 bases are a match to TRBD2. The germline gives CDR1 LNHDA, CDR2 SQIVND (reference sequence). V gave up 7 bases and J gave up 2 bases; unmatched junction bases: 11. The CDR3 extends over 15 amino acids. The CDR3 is CASTSRGTGTYEQYF. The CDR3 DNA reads TGTGCCAGTACCTCGCGGGGGACGGGTACCTACGAGCAGTACTTC.

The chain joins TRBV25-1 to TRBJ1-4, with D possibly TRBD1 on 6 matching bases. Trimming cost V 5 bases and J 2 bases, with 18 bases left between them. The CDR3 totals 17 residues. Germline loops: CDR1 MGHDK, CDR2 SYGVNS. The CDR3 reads CASSSQNRESTNEKLFF. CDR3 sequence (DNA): TGTGCCAGCAGTTCCCAGAACAGGGAATCTACTAATGAAAAACTGTTTTTT.